This T cell receptor beta chain was observed in a study of blood T cells in healthy people across ages. The study's findings and limits: Percentage of naive T cells showed a strong correlation with TCR beta diversity. Diversity was higher, and naive CD4+ cells more numerous, in long-lived donors than in aged donors.

This clonotype turned up a few times. Its specificity is not known. The authors ran a second PCR of about 6 to 11 cycles using a sample-barcoded 5' primer and a J-beta primer mix. Each of the cDNA molecules was tagged by a template-switch adaptor with 12 random nucleotides. Every sample produced at least 2.5 million CDR3-containing paired-end reads. MiXCR, run by TCRdb on the 5' RACE reads, gives a single entry per CDR3 protein. The table lists some 1 million distinct CDR3 sequences, 40% to 50% of them singletons. This sequence was found in a woman aged 55-69 years in good health. The sequencing input was blood.

CDR3 DNA: TGTGCCAGCAGGCTAGCGGGAGGTGCCACAGATACGCAGTATTTT. Translating gives CASRLAGGATDTQYF. The chain is built from TRBV7-8 and TRBJ2-3, with 11 bases that match TRBD2. The length of the CDR3 is 15 residues. CDR1 is SGHVS, CDR2 FQNEAQ, per germline. V was pared by 6 bases and J by 2 bases, with 4 bases of the junction left unmatched.